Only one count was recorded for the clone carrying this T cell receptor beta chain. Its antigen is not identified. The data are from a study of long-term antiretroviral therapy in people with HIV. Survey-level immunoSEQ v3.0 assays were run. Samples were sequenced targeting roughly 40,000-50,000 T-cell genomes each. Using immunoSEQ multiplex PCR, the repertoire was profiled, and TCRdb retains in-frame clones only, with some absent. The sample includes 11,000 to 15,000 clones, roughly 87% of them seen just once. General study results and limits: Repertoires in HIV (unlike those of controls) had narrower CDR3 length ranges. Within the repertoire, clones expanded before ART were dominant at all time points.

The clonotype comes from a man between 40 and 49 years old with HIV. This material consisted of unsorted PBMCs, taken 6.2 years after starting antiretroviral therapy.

The CDR3 DNA reads TGTGCCAGCAGCTTACAAGAGGGCGGGAGGATTGCCGAGCAGTACTTC. Its protein is CASSLQEGGRIAEQYF. The rearrangement links TRBV7-9 to TRBJ2-7, with TRBD2 matching over 8 bases. There are 16 residues in the CDR3. Germline V gene data show CDR1 as SEHNR and CDR2 as FQNEAQ (reference sequence). V dropped 2 bases and J dropped 6; count of bases not matched to a gene: 12.